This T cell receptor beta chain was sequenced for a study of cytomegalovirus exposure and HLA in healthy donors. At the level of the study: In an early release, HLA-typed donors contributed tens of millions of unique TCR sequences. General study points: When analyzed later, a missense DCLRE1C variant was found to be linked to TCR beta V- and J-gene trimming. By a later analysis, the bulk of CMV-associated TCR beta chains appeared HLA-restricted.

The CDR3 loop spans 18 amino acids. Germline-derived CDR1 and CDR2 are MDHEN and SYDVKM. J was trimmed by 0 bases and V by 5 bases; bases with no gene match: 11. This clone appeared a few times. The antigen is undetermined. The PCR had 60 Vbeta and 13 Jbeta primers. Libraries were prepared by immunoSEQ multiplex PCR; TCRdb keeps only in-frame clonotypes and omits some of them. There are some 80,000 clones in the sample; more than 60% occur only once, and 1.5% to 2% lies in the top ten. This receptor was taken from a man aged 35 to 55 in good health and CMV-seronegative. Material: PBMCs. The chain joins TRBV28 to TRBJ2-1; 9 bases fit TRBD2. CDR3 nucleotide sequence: TGTGCCAGCAGTCCCATAAAGGGTAGCGGGAGCTCCTACAATGAGCAGTTCTTC. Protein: CASSPIKGSGSSYNEQFF.